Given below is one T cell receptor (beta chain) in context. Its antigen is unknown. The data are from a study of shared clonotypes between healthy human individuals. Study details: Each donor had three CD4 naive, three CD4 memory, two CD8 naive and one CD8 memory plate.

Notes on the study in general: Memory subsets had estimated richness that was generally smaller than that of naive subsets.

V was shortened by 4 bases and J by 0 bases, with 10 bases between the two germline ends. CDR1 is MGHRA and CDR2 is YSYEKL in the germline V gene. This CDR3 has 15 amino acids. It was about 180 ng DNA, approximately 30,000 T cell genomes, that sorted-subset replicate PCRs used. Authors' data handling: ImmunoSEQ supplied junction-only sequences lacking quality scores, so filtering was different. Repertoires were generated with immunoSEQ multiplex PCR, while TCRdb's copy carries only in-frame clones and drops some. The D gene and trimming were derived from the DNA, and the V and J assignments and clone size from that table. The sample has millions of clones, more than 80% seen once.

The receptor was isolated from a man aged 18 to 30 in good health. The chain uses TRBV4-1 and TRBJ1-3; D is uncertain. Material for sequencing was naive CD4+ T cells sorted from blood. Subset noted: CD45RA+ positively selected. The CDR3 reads CASSPQVVSGNTIYF. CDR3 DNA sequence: TGCGCCAGCAGCCCCCAGGTAGTCTCTGGAAACACCATATATTTT.